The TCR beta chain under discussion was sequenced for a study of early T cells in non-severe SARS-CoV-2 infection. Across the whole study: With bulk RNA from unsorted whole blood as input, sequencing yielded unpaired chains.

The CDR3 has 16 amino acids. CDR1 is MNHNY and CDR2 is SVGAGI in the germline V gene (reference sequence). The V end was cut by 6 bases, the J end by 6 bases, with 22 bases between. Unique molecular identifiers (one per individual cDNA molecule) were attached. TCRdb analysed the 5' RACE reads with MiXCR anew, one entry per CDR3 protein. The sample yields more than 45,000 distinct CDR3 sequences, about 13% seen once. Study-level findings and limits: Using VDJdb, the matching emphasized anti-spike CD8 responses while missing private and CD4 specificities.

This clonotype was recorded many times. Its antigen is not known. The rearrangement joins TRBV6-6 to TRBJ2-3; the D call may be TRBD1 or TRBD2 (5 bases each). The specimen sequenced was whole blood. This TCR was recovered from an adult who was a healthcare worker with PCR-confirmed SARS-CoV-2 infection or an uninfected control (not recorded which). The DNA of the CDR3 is TGTGCCAGCAGGACCCCCGTGGGAGTGGGGGAGGATACGCAGTATTTT. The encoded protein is CASRTPVGVGEDTQYF.